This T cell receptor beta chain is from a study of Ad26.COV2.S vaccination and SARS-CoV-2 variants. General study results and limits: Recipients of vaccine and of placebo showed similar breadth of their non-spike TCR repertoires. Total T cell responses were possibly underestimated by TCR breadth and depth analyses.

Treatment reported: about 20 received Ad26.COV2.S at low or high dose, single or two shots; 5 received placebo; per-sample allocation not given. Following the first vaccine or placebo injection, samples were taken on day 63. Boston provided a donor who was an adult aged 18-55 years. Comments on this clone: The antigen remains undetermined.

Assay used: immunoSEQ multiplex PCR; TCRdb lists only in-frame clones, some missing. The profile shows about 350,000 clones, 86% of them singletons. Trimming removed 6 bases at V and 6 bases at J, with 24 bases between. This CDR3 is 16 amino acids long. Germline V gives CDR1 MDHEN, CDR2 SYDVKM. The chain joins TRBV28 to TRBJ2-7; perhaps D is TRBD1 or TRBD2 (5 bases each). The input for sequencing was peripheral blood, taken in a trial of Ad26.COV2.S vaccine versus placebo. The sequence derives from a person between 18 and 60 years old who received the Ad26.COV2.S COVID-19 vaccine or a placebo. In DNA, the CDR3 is TGTGCCAGCAGCTCCTCCTCCGGGACGGAATTTGTCGAGCAGTACTTC. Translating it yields CASSSSSGTEFVEQYF.